These T cell receptor beta chains were read from a single sample in a study of technical replicates of blood from a handful of donors. Clones were sequenced by immunoSEQ multiplex PCR, and TCRdb holds only the in-frame ones, with some missing. The sample lists 65,000 to 80,000 clones, around 97% occurring once. The sequenced sample was T cells isolated from PBMCs. The receptors were gathered from a human donor in good health. Both conserved end residues are trimmed from each CDR3.

len: 10
j_gene: TRBJ2-7
v_gene: TRBV6-5
CDR3aa: ASSSPASEQY

len: 12
j_gene: TRBJ2-7
v_gene: TRBV6-6
CDR3aa: ASNPTGGVYEQY

len: 13
j_gene: TRBJ2-5
v_gene: TRBV9
CDR3aa: ASSATQGIIETQY

len: 13
j_gene: TRBJ2-7
v_gene: TRBV5-1
CDR3aa: ASSPMTSGSGEQY

len: 12
j_gene: TRBJ2-5
v_gene: TRBV29-1
CDR3aa: SVEDRGVQETQY

len: 11
j_gene: TRBJ1-4
v_gene: TRBV6-1
CDR3aa: ASRTAPNEKLF

len: 12
j_gene: TRBJ1-5
v_gene: TRBV7-2
CDR3aa: ASSSGSGIQPQH

len: 13
j_gene: TRBJ2-5
v_gene: TRBV4-1
CDR3aa: ASSQVIARKETQY

len: 15
j_gene: TRBJ1-5
v_gene: TRBV5-8
CDR3aa: ASSLDFGGRDNQPQH

len: 13
j_gene: TRBJ1-4
v_gene: TRBV4-1
CDR3aa: ASSQGLGAEEKLF

len: 12
j_gene: TRBJ1-2
v_gene: TRBV10-3
CDR3aa: AISEQRGTYGYT

len: 12
j_gene: TRBJ2-2
v_gene: TRBV7-9
CDR3aa: ASSLGLDTGELF

len: 12
j_gene: TRBJ2-1
v_gene: TRBV6-5
CDR3aa: ASSYMGGYNEQF

len: 12
j_gene: TRBJ2-7
v_gene: TRBV4-1
CDR3aa: ASSPRQGWHEQY

len: 13
j_gene: TRBJ1-3
v_gene: TRBV5-6
CDR3aa: ASSLEGYRGNTIY

len: 12
j_gene: TRBJ2-7
v_gene: TRBV27
CDR3aa: ASSPLAALYEQY

len: 15
j_gene: TRBJ2-7
v_gene: TRBV11-2
CDR3aa: ASRAPSLGGRAYEQY

len: 15
j_gene: TRBJ2-5
v_gene: TRBV4-1
CDR3aa: ASSQDIPGGPQETQY

len: 12
j_gene: TRBJ1-5
v_gene: TRBV4-1
CDR3aa: ASSQDRGLKPQH

len: 14
j_gene: TRBJ2-2
v_gene: TRBV12-5
CDR3aa: ASGFVAGGSTGELF

len: 13
j_gene: TRBJ1-2
v_gene: TRBV19
CDR3aa: ASSIRGGRDYGYT

len: 14
j_gene: TRBJ1-2
v_gene: TRBV5-6
CDR3aa: ASSLGPRQGAYGYT

len: 12
j_gene: TRBJ2-7
v_gene: TRBV5-1
CDR3aa: ASSLGTYTYEQY

len: 11
j_gene: TRBJ2-7
v_gene: TRBV2
CDR3aa: ASCRQPLGEQY

len: 12
j_gene: TRBJ1-2
v_gene: TRBV19
CDR3aa: ASSIEVSNYGYT